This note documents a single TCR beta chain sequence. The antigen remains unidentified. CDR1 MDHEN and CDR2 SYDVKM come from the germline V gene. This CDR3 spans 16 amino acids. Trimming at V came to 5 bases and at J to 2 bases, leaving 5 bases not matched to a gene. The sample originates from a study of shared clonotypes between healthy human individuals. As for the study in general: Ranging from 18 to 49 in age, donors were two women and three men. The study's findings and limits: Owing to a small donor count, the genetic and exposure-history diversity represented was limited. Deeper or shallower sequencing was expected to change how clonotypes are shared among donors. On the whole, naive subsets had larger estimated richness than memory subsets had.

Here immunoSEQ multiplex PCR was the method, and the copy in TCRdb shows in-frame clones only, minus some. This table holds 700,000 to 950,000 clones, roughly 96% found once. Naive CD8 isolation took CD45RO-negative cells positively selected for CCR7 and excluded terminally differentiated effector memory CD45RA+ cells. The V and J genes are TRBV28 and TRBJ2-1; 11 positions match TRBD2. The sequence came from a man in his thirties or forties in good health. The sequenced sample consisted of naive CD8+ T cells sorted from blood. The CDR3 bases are TGTGCCAGCAGTCAAATAGCGGGAGGGGCCTACAATGAGCAGTTCTTC. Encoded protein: CASSQIAGGAYNEQFF.